The source of this TCR beta chain is a study of cytomegalovirus exposure and HLA in healthy donors. Study at large: From about 180 million T cells, an earlier analysis saw approximately 110 million unique TCR beta sequences.

General study points: Prior analysis indicated that the majority of TCR beta V segments exhibited productivity approximately 87% or approximately 30% of the time.

The study ran its PCR with 60 Vbeta and 13 Jbeta primers. Authors' analysis steps: An analysis that came later counted roughly 80 million unique TCR beta chains, around 12 million shared. Libraries were prepared by immunoSEQ multiplex PCR; TCRdb keeps only in-frame clonotypes and omits some of them. D and trimming come from the DNA, and the V and J calls and clone size come from that table. The profile covers fewer than 200,000 clones, with over 60% appearing a single time and approximately 2.5% taken by the ten largest. Regarding this clone: Antigen unknown.

CDR1 is SQVTM, CDR2 ANQGSEA, per germline. This CDR3 comprises 16 residues. Trimming removed 6 bases from V and 4 bases from J; junction bases left unmatched: 13. This TCR derives from a woman aged 25 to 39 in good health and CMV-seronegative. The chain uses TRBV29-1 and TRBJ2-3; 10 bases map to TRBD2. The specimen sequenced was PBMCs. CDR3 nucleotide sequence: TGCAGCGTCGACTTCCCTAGCGGGAGACGGGCAGATACGCAGTATTTT. Residues: CSVDFPSGRRADTQYF.